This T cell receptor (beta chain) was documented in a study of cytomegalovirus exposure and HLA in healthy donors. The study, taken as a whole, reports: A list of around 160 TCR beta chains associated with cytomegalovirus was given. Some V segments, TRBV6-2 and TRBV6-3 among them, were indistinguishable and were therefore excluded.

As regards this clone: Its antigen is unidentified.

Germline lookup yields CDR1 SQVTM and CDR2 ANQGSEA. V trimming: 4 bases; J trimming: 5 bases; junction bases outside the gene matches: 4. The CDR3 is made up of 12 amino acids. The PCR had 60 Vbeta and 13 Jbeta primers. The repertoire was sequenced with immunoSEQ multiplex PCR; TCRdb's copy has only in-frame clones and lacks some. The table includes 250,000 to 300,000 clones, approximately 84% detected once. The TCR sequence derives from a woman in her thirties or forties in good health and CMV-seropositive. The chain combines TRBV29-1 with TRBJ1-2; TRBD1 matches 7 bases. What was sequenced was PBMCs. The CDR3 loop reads CSVGDRIYGYTF. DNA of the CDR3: TGCAGCGTTGGGGACAGAATTTATGGCTACACCTTC.